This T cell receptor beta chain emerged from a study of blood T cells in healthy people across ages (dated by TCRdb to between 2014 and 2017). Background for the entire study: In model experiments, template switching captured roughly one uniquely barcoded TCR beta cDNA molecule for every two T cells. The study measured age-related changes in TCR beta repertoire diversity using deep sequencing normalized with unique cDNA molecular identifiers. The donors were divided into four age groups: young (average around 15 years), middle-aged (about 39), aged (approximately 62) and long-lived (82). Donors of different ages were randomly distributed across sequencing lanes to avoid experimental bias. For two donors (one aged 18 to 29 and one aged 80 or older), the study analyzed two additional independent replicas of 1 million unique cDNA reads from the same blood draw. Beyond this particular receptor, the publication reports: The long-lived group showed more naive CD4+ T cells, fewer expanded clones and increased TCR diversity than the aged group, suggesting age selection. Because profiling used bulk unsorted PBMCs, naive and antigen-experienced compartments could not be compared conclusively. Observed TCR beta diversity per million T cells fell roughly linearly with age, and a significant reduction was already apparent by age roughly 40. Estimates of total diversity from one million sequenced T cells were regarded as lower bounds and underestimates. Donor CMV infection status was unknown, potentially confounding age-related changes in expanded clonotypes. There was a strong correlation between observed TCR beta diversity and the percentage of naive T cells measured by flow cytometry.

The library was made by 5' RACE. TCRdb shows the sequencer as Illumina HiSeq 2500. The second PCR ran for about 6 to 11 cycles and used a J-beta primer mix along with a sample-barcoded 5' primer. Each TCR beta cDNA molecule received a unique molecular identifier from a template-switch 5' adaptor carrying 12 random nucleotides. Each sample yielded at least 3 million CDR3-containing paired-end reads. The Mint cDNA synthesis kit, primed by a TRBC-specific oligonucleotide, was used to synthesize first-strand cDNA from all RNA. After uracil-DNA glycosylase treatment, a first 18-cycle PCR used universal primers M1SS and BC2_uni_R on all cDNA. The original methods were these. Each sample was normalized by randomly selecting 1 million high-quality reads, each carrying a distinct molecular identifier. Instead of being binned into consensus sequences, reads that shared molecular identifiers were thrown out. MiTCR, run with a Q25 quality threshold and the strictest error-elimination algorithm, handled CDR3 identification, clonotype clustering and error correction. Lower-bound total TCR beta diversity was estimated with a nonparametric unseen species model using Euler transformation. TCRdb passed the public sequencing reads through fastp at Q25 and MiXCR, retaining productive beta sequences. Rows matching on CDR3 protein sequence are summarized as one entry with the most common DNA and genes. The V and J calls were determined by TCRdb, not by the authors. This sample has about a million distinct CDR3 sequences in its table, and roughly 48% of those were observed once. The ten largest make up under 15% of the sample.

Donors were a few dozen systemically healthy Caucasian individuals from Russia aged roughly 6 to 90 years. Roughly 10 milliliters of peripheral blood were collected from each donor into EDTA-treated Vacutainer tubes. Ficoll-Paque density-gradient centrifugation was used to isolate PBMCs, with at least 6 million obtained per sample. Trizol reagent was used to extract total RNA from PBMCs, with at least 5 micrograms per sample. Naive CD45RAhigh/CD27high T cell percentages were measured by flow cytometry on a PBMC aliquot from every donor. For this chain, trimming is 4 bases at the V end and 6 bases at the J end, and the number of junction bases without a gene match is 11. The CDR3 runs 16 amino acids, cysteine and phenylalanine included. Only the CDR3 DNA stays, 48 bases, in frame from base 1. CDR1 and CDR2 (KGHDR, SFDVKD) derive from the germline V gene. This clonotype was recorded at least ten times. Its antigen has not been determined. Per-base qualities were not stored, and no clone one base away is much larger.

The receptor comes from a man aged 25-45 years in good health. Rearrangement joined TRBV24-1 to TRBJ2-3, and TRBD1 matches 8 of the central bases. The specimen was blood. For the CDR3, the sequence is CATSEGKTGQVDTQYF. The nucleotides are TGTGCCACCAGTGAGGGGAAAACGGGACAGGTCGATACGCAGTATTTT.